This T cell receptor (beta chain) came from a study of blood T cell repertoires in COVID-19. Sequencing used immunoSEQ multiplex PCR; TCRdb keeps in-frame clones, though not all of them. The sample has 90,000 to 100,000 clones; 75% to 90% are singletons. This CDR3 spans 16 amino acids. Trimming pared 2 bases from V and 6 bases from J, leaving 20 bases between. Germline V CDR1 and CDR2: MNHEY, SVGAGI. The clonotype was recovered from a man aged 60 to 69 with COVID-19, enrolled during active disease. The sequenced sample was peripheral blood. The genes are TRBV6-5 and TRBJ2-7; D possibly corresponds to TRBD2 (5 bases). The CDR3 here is CASSYDTGPGEGEQYF. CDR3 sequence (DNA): TGTGCCAGCAGTTACGATACCGGGCCCGGGGAAGGCGAGCAGTACTTC.